Listed below are T cell receptor beta chains from one sample, sequenced in a study of shared clonotypes between healthy human individuals. Profiled with immunoSEQ multiplex PCR; TCRdb holds only in-frame clones, not every one. The table has about 2.2 million clones, over 85% seen once. The sequenced sample consisted of naive CD8+ T cells from PBMCs. The origin of the receptors is a man aged 18 to 29 in good health. Some clones in this sample may be carry-over from other donors' samples. Both conserved end residues are part of each CDR3. Fields, in order: V gene, clone size, CDR3 length, CDR3 protein. Expanded clones are given a class, and other clones once, few, many or no size at all.

V gene: TRBV27
clone size: .
CDR3 length: 16
CDR3 protein: CASSRTLAGGPDTQYF

V gene: TRBV10-2
clone size: .
CDR3 length: 13
CDR3 protein: CASSEEGAYSYTF

V gene: TRBV10-3
clone size: .
CDR3 length: 15
CDR3 protein: CAISDMGEEWTEAFF

V gene: TRBV4-3
clone size: .
CDR3 length: 16
CDR3 protein: CASSPWGREGANEQFF

V gene: TRBV14
clone size: .
CDR3 length: 13
CDR3 protein: CASSRTIGDTQYF

V gene: TRBV7-9
clone size: .
CDR3 length: 12
CDR3 protein: CASTANRDEAFF

V gene: TRBV7-2
clone size: .
CDR3 length: 13
CDR3 protein: CASSLSRFYEQYF

V gene: TRBV7-3
clone size: once
CDR3 length: 13
CDR3 protein: CASSAGQGDEQYF

V gene: TRBV29-1
clone size: .
CDR3 length: 13
CDR3 protein: CSAKGSGNYEQYF

V gene: TRBV2
clone size: .
CDR3 length: 13
CDR3 protein: CAIEGRTNNEQFF

V gene: TRBV23-1
clone size: once
CDR3 length: 17
CDR3 protein: CASSQSDSGSSYNEQFF

V gene: TRBV5-1
clone size: once
CDR3 length: 18
CDR3 protein: CASSPEGSPASSYNEQFF

V gene: TRBV7-8
clone size: .
CDR3 length: 14
CDR3 protein: CASSLAFLSEKLFF

V gene: TRBV6-6
clone size: .
CDR3 length: 15
CDR3 protein: CASSHQGTPSYEQYF

V gene: TRBV9
clone size: .
CDR3 length: 14
CDR3 protein: CASSVSDTLWGYTF

V gene: TRBV28
clone size: .
CDR3 length: 16
CDR3 protein: CASSPPSGRNTGELFF

V gene: TRBV18
clone size: .
CDR3 length: 15
CDR3 protein: CASSPPVSRGAEQYF

V gene: TRBV7-9
clone size: .
CDR3 length: 16
CDR3 protein: CASSTGTSASTDTQYF

V gene: TRBV12-5
clone size: .
CDR3 length: 15
CDR3 protein: CASGLPRDSGNTIYF

V gene: TRBV11-2
clone size: .
CDR3 length: 15
CDR3 protein: CASSLVPELAYEQYF

V gene: TRBV19
clone size: .
CDR3 length: 15
CDR3 protein: CASSTSGVSTDTQYF

V gene: TRBV28
clone size: .
CDR3 length: 17
CDR3 protein: CASSPDRVSSGANVLTF

V gene: TRBV9
clone size: .
CDR3 length: 14
CDR3 protein: CASSSRGGGYEQYF

V gene: TRBV7-9
clone size: .
CDR3 length: 16
CDR3 protein: CASSAGTSGGVYEQYF

V gene: TRBV10-3
clone size: .
CDR3 length: 14
CDR3 protein: CAIRSWLDTDTQYF

V gene: TRBV27
clone size: .
CDR3 length: 15
CDR3 protein: CASATSGRGADTQYF

V gene: TRBV7-9
clone size: .
CDR3 length: 15
CDR3 protein: CASSQTTARQETQYF

V gene: TRBV6-4
clone size: .
CDR3 length: 14
CDR3 protein: CASRLAANTGELFF